Here is one T cell receptor beta chain with its context. What it binds is not known. The data were obtained in a study of PD-1 blockade in classical Hodgkin lymphoma. Some clones are missing from TCRdb's copy, which holds only in-frame ones; the method was immunoSEQ multiplex PCR. The table lists over 50,000 clones, approximately 89% of them singletons, with approximately 7% in the top ten. Indicated time point: cycle 4 day 1 (C4D1), after five to seven weeks of nivolumab. Brentuximab vedotin exposure varied among the patients, all of whom had relapsed after autologous stem cell transplantation. Study conclusions and caveats: Patients who responded completely had about the same baseline diversity as newly diagnosed patients.

V was clipped by 1 base and J by 3 bases, with 6 bases between them. Looked up from germline, CDR1 is PRHDT and CDR2 is FYEKMQ (reference sequence). The length of the CDR3 is 14 residues. The clonotype originates from a human donor with classical Hodgkin lymphoma. The specimen comprised peripheral blood mononuclear cells (PBMCs), sampled before the fourth cycle of nivolumab. This rearrangement joins TRBV13 to TRBJ1-4; D gene uncertain. CDR3 protein: CASSLATANEKLFF. CDR3 sequence (DNA): TGTGCCAGCAGCTTAGCCACGGCTAATGAAAAACTGTTTTTT. The variable domain in full, with the rest retrieved from reference TRBV13 and TRBJ1-4, is AAGVIQSPRHLIKEKRETATLKCYPIPRHDTVYWYQQGPGQDPQFLISFYEKMQSDKGSIPDRFSAQQFSDYHSELNMSSLELGDSALYFCASSLATANEKLFFGSGTQLSVL.